This T cell receptor (beta chain) appears in the sequencing data of a study of cytomegalovirus exposure and HLA in healthy donors. Findings of the study overall: A cluster of highly shared sequence variants was likely a sequencing artifact. In vitro checks showed that a few CMV-associated chains really do target CMV antigens.

Regarding this clone: Its specificity is unknown.

The PCR employed 60 Vbeta primers together with 13 Jbeta primers. Original processing methods: Among the unique TCR beta chains that a later analysis counted, around 82 million in all, 9.5 million to 11 million were shared. Generated by immunoSEQ multiplex PCR, the TCRdb table keeps only in-frame clones and is missing some. V, J and clone size were drawn from that table, and D and trimming were deduced from the DNA. The profile shows about 200,000 clones, roughly nine tenths of them singletons. The CDR3 consists of 15 residues. Unmatched junction bases numbered 7, after V lost 3 bases and J lost 4 bases. In germline, CDR1 is SGHNT, CDR2 YYREEE (reference sequence).

The TCR sequence derives from a boy between 2 and 10 years old in good health and CMV-seronegative. The sequencing input was PBMCs. J is TRBJ2-5 and V is TRBV5-4; 9 bases are a match to TRBD1. In DNA, the CDR3 is TGTGCCAGCAGCTGGGGAGGGACAGGGTTAGAGACCCAGTACTTC. This gives the protein CASSWGGTGLETQYF.